This TCR beta chain was obtained from a study of brain T cells in children with intractable seizures. Per germline, CDR1 SGHAT and CDR2 FQNNGV. Trimming stripped 3 bases from V and 4 bases from J, with 12 bases between. The CDR3 is 14 residues long. The assay was immunoSEQ multiplex PCR, and TCRdb's table has in-frame clones only and misses some. The sample includes under 45,000 clones, 80% to 95% of them seen just once. The V and J genes are TRBV11-2 and TRBJ1-2; no firm D call. This material consisted of peripheral blood, taken at surgery. This clonotype originated in a girl aged 2 to 9 with tuberous sclerosis and intractable seizures. CDR3 DNA sequence: TGTGCCAGCAGCTTCTCTGGAGTCGGCTATGGCTACACCTTC. It translates to CASSFSGVGYGYTF.